The source of this T cell receptor beta chain is a study of T-cell memory formation after mild COVID-19. The overall study: There were largely donor-specific TCR clusters.

Using constant-segment primers, 5'RACE produced TCR alpha and TCR beta cDNA libraries carrying sample barcodes and UMIs. TCRdb re-called the 5' RACE reads with MiXCR, one entry per CDR3 protein. The data contain 300,000 to 350,000 distinct CDR3 sequences, over 10% of them singletons. The CDR3 has 16 amino acids. Germline CDR1 is LGHNA and CDR2 is YNFKEQ. The V gene end was trimmed by 4 bases and the J gene end by 0 bases; junction bases not matched to a gene: 8. Of note for this clonotype: Its target is unknown.

Findings and limits, study-wide: Day 15 to 85 contractors were CD4/CD8 balanced; later expanders leaned CD4+.

Sequencing was performed on PBMCs or a T cell subset sorted from them (not recorded which). The chain recombines TRBV4-2 with TRBJ2-7, with 8 bases that match TRBD2. The receptor was derived from a man aged 18 to 35 who had mild COVID-19 (a few samples of this study predate the infection). Cell type and time point are not known. The DNA of the CDR3 is TGTGCCAGCAGCCCCCGAGGGCGGGGGGTCTCCTACGAGCAGTACTTC. Its protein product is CASSPRGRGVSYEQYF.